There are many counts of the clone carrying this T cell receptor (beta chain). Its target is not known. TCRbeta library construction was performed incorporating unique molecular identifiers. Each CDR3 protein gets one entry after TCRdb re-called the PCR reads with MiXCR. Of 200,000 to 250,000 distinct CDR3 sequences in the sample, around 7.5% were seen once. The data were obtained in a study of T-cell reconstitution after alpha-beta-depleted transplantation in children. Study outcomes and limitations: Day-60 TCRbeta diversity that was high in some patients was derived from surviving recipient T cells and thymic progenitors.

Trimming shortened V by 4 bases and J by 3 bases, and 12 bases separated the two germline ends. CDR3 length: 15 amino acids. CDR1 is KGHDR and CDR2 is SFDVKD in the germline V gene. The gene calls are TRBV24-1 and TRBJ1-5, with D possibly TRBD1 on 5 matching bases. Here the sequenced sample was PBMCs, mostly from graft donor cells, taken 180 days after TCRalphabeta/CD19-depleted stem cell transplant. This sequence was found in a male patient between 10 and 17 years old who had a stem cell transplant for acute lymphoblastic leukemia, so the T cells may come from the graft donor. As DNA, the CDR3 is TGTGCCACCAGTGAGCCTCGGGGGAACAATCAGCCCCAGCATTTT. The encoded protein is CATSEPRGNNQPQHF.